The rows below give T cell receptor beta chains drawn from one sample of a study of hypomethylating agent response in myelodysplastic syndrome. The data were produced by immunoSEQ multiplex PCR, yet TCRdb's version contains in-frame clones alone and is incomplete. The sample yields fewer than 7,500 clones, 80% to 90% seen once. The material was bone marrow, obtained before or after starting hypomethylating agent treatment for myelodysplastic syndrome (not recorded which). All receptors come from a human donor with myelodysplastic syndrome. Both conserved end residues are part of each CDR3. D genes are given only for firm matches. Size tells how often a clone was seen (once, few, many) or the class of an expanded clone, and some rows leave it out.

V: TRBV7-2
D: NA
J: TRBJ1-2
size: NA
DNA: TGTGCCAGCAGCTTAGACGGGTACGGCTACACCTTC
CDR3: CASSLDGYGYTF

V: TRBV5-3
D: NA
J: TRBJ1-2
size: NA
DNA: TGTGCCAGAAGCCCGACCCCCGACAGGACTCGGGATGGCTACACCTTC
CDR3: CARSPTPDRTRDGYTF

V: TRBV5-6
D: NA
J: TRBJ1-1
size: NA
DNA: TGTGCCAGCAGCCTAGGACACACTGAAGCTTTCTTT
CDR3: CASSLGHTEAFF

V: TRBV6-1
D: NA
J: TRBJ2-5
size: NA
DNA: TGTGCCAGCAGTCCGATCCGGGACACGAGGGAGACCCAGTACTTC
CDR3: CASSPIRDTRETQYF

V: TRBV5-4
D: NA
J: TRBJ2-3
size: NA
DNA: TGTGCCAGCAGCTCAACGCCCACAGATACGCAGTATTTT
CDR3: CASSSTPTDTQYF

V: TRBV19
D: TRBD1
J: TRBJ1-1
size: few
DNA: TGTGCCAGCCATAACAGGGGGACGAACACTGAAGCTTTCTTT
CDR3: CASHNRGTNTEAFF

V: TRBV6-1
D: NA
J: TRBJ2-7
size: NA
DNA: TGTGCCAGCACGGATGTCCAGGGTCTGGGCGAGCAGTACTTC
CDR3: CASTDVQGLGEQYF

V: TRBV5-8
D: NA
J: TRBJ1-1
size: few
DNA: TGTGCCAGCATGACCGGACGGGGGCGGGACACTGAAGCTTTCTTT
CDR3: CASMTGRGRDTEAFF

V: TRBV28
D: TRBD1
J: TRBJ1-2
size: NA
DNA: TGTGCCAGCAGTTCTCCGGGACAGCGACTCTATGGCTACACCTTC
CDR3: CASSSPGQRLYGYTF

V: TRBV9
D: TRBD2
J: TRBJ2-1
size: NA
DNA: TGTGCCAGCAGCCCCCGGGGTAGCGGGAGGAGGGATGAGCAGTTCTTC
CDR3: CASSPRGSGRRDEQFF

V: TRBV5-1
D: NA
J: TRBJ2-1
size: NA
DNA: TGCGCCAGCAGTTTGGACATAAGCTCCTACAATGAGCAGTTCTTC
CDR3: CASSLDISSYNEQFF

V: TRBV5-1
D: NA
J: TRBJ2-7
size: once
DNA: TGCGCCAGCAGCTTGACCGCAGATTCTTGGTACTTC
CDR3: CASSLTADSWYF

V: TRBV6-5
D: TRBD2
J: TRBJ2-1
size: NA
DNA: TGTGCCAGCAGTTATCGGCGGGGGGGGAATGAGCAGTTCTTC
CDR3: CASSYRRGGNEQFF

V: TRBV11-3
D: NA
J: TRBJ2-2
size: NA
DNA: TGTGCCAGCAGCTTAGACAGGAACACCGGGGAGCTGTTTTTT
CDR3: CASSLDRNTGELFF

V: TRBV28
D: TRBD2
J: TRBJ2-1
size: NA
DNA: TGTGCCAGTTATAGCGGGCGTTACAATGAGCAGTTCTTC
CDR3: CASYSGRYNEQFF

V: TRBV6-6
D: NA
J: TRBJ1-5
size: NA
DNA: TGTGCCAGCAGTCCCTACTGGGGGAGCAATCAGCCCCAGCATTTT
CDR3: CASSPYWGSNQPQHF

V: TRBV29-1
D: NA
J: TRBJ1-4
size: NA
DNA: TGCAGCGTTGAAGGGACGGGGACTAATGAAAAACTGTTTTTT
CDR3: CSVEGTGTNEKLFF

V: TRBV27
D: NA
J: TRBJ1-3
size: NA
DNA: TGTGCCAGCAGCGAGGGGATGAGGAACACCATATATTTT
CDR3: CASSEGMRNTIYF

V: TRBV19
D: NA
J: TRBJ2-1
size: few
DNA: TGTGCCAGTATCAATACCGGGACTCCCGGCCTATACAATGAGCAGTTCTTC
CDR3: CASINTGTPGLYNEQFF

V: TRBV5-4
D: TRBD1
J: TRBJ1-2
size: few
DNA: TGTGCCAGCAGCTTGGGACAGGGGGCTCGTGGCTACACCTTC
CDR3: CASSLGQGARGYTF

V: TRBV11-2
D: TRBD1
J: TRBJ1-1
size: NA
DNA: TGTGCCAGCAGCTCAGGGACAGAGAACACTGAAGCTTTCTTT
CDR3: CASSSGTENTEAFF

V: TRBV6-1
D: NA
J: TRBJ1-2
size: NA
DNA: TGTGCCAGCAGTGAAGCGCGGGGTGGGTATGGCTACACCTTC
CDR3: CASSEARGGYGYTF

V: TRBV19
D: NA
J: TRBJ2-2
size: NA
DNA: TGTGCCAGTAGTATGAGGGGGATCACCGGGGAGCTGTTTTTT
CDR3: CASSMRGITGELFF

V: TRBV14
D: NA
J: TRBJ2-3
size: NA
DNA: TGTGCCAGCAGCCAAGAACTAAGGGGTAGGAGGTATTTT
CDR3: CASSQELRGRRYF

V: TRBV19
D: NA
J: TRBJ1-4
size: NA
DNA: TGTGCCAGTAGTGCTCCAGGGCTTTTAGGAGAAAAACTGTTTTTT
CDR3: CASSAPGLLGEKLFF

V: TRBV13
D: NA
J: TRBJ1-1
size: NA
DNA: TGTGCCAGCAGCTCCCTCGGGGAGGCCGAGGGCACTGAAGCTTTCTTT
CDR3: CASSSLGEAEGTEAFF

V: TRBV10-1
D: NA
J: TRBJ2-2
size: NA
DNA: TGCGCCAGCAGTGACCCAGACGACCTCTCAGGCCCTACTACTAACACCGGGGAGCTGTTTTTT
CDR3: CASSDPDDLSGPTTNTGELFF

V: TRBV13
D: NA
J: TRBJ2-3
size: NA
DNA: TGTGCCAGCAGCTCCTTAACGGGCGGGAGCACAGATACGCAGTATTTT
CDR3: CASSSLTGGSTDTQYF

V: TRBV19
D: NA
J: TRBJ1-2
size: NA
DNA: TGTGCCAGTAGTATCGAGGGAACAGGGCTTGGCTACACCTTC
CDR3: CASSIEGTGLGYTF

V: TRBV7-2
D: NA
J: TRBJ1-2
size: NA
DNA: TGTGCCAGCAGCTTAAGTCCCCTGGAGGACTATGGCTACACCTTC
CDR3: CASSLSPLEDYGYTF

V: TRBV10-2
D: NA
J: TRBJ1-1
size: NA
DNA: TGCGCCAGCAGGGAACAGGGGAACACTGAAGCTTTCTTT
CDR3: CASREQGNTEAFF

V: TRBV2
D: NA
J: TRBJ2-3
size: NA
DNA: TGTGCCAGCAGTGTTTTAGGACCCCCGTTAGATACGCAGTATTTT
CDR3: CASSVLGPPLDTQYF

V: TRBV5-5
D: NA
J: TRBJ1-1
size: once
DNA: TGTGCCAGCAGCTTGTGGGGGGGCGCGAACACTGAAGCTTTCTTT
CDR3: CASSLWGGANTEAFF

V: TRBV6-1
D: TRBD1
J: TRBJ1-1
size: NA
DNA: TGTGCCAGCAGAAGGACAGGGGGTTCGGACACTGAAGCTTTCTTT
CDR3: CASRRTGGSDTEAFF

V: TRBV7-3
D: TRBD1
J: TRBJ1-1
size: few
DNA: TGTGCCAGCAGCCCCGGGACAGGGTTGGGCACTGAAGCTTTCTTT
CDR3: CASSPGTGLGTEAFF

V: TRBV19
D: NA
J: TRBJ2-7
size: NA
DNA: TGTGCCAGTAAAAATTTAGGACAGCCAACCTACGAGCAGTACTTC
CDR3: CASKNLGQPTYEQYF

V: TRBV7-9
D: NA
J: TRBJ2-2
size: NA
DNA: TGTGCCAGCAGCTTATCGGCAGGGACCGGGGAGCTGTTTTTT
CDR3: CASSLSAGTGELFF

V: TRBV25-1
D: NA
J: TRBJ1-5
size: few
DNA: TGTGCCAGCAGTGAATTCGGCAGCGATCAGCCCCAGCATTTT
CDR3: CASSEFGSDQPQHF

V: TRBV28
D: NA
J: TRBJ1-5
size: NA
DNA: TGTGCCAGCAGTCGGGACCTCGGGTCGTCGCCCCAGCATTTT
CDR3: CASSRDLGSSPQHF

V: TRBV4-3
D: NA
J: TRBJ1-6
size: NA
DNA: TGCGCCAGCAGCCAAGACGACGAAGGAAATTCACCCCTCCACTTT
CDR3: CASSQDDEGNSPLHF

V: TRBV19
D: NA
J: TRBJ1-5
size: NA
DNA: TGTGCCAGTAGTATACAAAGGGCTAGCAATCAGCCCCAGCATTTT
CDR3: CASSIQRASNQPQHF

V: TRBV6-5
D: NA
J: TRBJ2-7
size: NA
DNA: TGTGCCAGCAGGCCTCGTGGTGACCCCTACGAGCAGTACTTC
CDR3: CASRPRGDPYEQYF

V: TRBV4-1
D: NA
J: TRBJ2-2
size: NA
DNA: TGCGCCAGCAGCCAAGATCAGTTTTCCGGGGAGCTGTTTTTT
CDR3: CASSQDQFSGELFF

V: TRBV19
D: NA
J: TRBJ2-7
size: NA
DNA: TGTGCCAGTAGTATTCGAACCGCCCGCGGCGAGCAGTACTTC
CDR3: CASSIRTARGEQYF

V: TRBV7-2
D: NA
J: TRBJ2-7
size: NA
DNA: TGTGCCAGCAGCTTAGGGTGGGGGGAGTACGAGCAGTACTTC
CDR3: CASSLGWGEYEQYF

V: TRBV4-2
D: TRBD1
J: TRBJ1-5
size: NA
DNA: TGTGCCAGCAGCCAGAACAGGGGTCTAGCCCAGCATTTT
CDR3: CASSQNRGLAQHF

V: TRBV29-1
D: TRBD1
J: TRBJ1-4
size: NA
DNA: TGCAGCGGTAGACAGGGGCATGAAAAACTGTTTTTT
CDR3: CSGRQGHEKLFF

V: TRBV5-6
D: TRBD1
J: TRBJ1-1
size: NA
DNA: TGTGCCAGCAGCGCGAGGACAGGCCTCACTGAAGCTTTCTTT
CDR3: CASSARTGLTEAFF

V: TRBV10-2
D: NA
J: TRBJ1-1
size: NA
DNA: TGCGCCAGCATCCCCCCGGGACGGATGAACACTGAAGCTTTCTTT
CDR3: CASIPPGRMNTEAFF

V: TRBV4-1
D: TRBD2
J: TRBJ2-3
size: NA
DNA: TGCGCCAGCAGCCCCGAGCTAGCGGGATTCGCCCAGTATTTT
CDR3: CASSPELAGFAQYF

V: TRBV9
D: TRBD2
J: TRBJ2-1
size: few
DNA: TGTGCCAGCAGCGCGCTCCCCTCAGCGGGGAATGAGCAGTTCTTC
CDR3: CASSALPSAGNEQFF

V: TRBV18
D: NA
J: TRBJ1-1
size: NA
DNA: TGTGCCAGCTCCCGGACTTCGAACACTGAAGCTTTCTTT
CDR3: CASSRTSNTEAFF

V: TRBV18
D: NA
J: TRBJ1-2
size: once
DNA: TGTGCCAGCTCACCAAGCACGGAGGTCGACTATGGCTACACCTTC
CDR3: CASSPSTEVDYGYTF

V: TRBV11-2
D: NA
J: TRBJ2-7
size: NA
DNA: TGTGCGTCTCGGGGTTGGAACTACGAGCAGTACTTC
CDR3: CASRGWNYEQYF

V: TRBV5-6
D: NA
J: TRBJ2-3
size: NA
DNA: TGTGCCAGCAGCTTGGCCTTTCGTGCAGATACGCAGTATTTT
CDR3: CASSLAFRADTQYF